Below, 10 T cell receptor beta chains from the same sample are listed, as sequenced in a study of PD-1 blockade in classical Hodgkin lymphoma. TCRdb's copy holds only in-frame clones and misses some; the assay was immunoSEQ multiplex PCR. The sample holds about 13,000 clones; approximately 90% are singletons and the top ten take 20%. Relapse was seen in all patients after autologous stem cell transplantation, and brentuximab vedotin exposure was variable. Source: peripheral blood mononuclear cells (PBMCs), taken at baseline. The receptors shown here come from a human donor with classical Hodgkin lymphoma.

A few counts support this clone. V and J are TRBV4-1 and TRBJ1-2; no firm D call. Germline lookup yields CDR1 MGHRA and CDR2 YSYEKL. This CDR3 has 16 residues. The V end was cut by 1 base, the J end by 4 bases, with 16 bases between. For the CDR3, the DNA is TGCGCCAGCAGCCAAGCGTGGACCATGGAGGGCTATGGCTACACCTTC. This encodes CASSQAWTMEGYGYTF.

CDR3 DNA: TGTGCCAGCACGCCAACGGGAGGGACTGAAGCTTTCTTT. Translating it yields CASTPTGGTEAFF. V and J are TRBV6-1 and TRBJ1-1, with D uncertain. Germline V gene sequence: CDR1 MNHNS, CDR2 SASEGT. The CDR3 contains 13 residues. V was cut by 7 bases and J by 5 bases, with 14 bases left in between.

The V and J genes are TRBV27 and TRBJ1-2; D not resolved. The V end was cut by 3 bases, the J end by 2 bases, with 13 bases between. The germline V gene encodes CDR1 MNHEY and CDR2 SMNVEV (reference sequence). The CDR3 consists of 15 residues. This CDR3 reads CASSLSQRVNYGYTF. CDR3 DNA sequence: TGTGCCAGCAGTTTGTCCCAGCGGGTAAACTATGGCTACACCTTC.

V is TRBV7-2 and J is TRBJ2-5, with a weak D call TRBD2 (5 bases). Germline assignment: CDR1 SGHTA and CDR2 FQGNSA. V was trimmed by 5 bases and J by 5 bases, leaving 15 bases between them. The CDR3 spans 14 residues. The CDR3 region is CASSPLLRGETQYF. The CDR3 region has the DNA TGTGCCAGCAGCCCCCTTTTGAGAGGGGAGACCCAGTACTTC.

The rearrangement joins TRBV10-3 to TRBJ1-2, with TRBD1 matching 7 bases. This CDR3 comprises 13 residues. CDR1 and CDR2 from the germline V gene are ENHRY and SYGVKD. V lost 4 bases and J lost 7; bases outside the gene matches: 6. This chain's CDR3 is CAISVEGASGYTF. Here the CDR3 DNA reads TGTGCCATCAGTGTTGAGGGGGCTAGTGGCTACACCTTC.

Only one count was recorded for this clone. This rearrangement joins TRBV4-1 to TRBJ1-4; TRBD1 matches at 8 bases. V gave up 4 bases and J gave up 7 bases; unmatched junction bases: 8. Germline V gene lookup returns CDR1 MGHRA and CDR2 YSYEKL. The length of the CDR3 is 15 residues. CDR3 sequence (DNA): TGCGCCAGCAGCCGCGGACAGGGAGGGGCTGAAAAACTGTTTTTT. It yields the protein CASSRGQGGAEKLFF.

The chain links TRBV11-3 to TRBJ2-1; 9 bases line up with TRBD2. V lost 0 bases to trimming and J lost 6 bases; unmatched junction nucleotides: 3. This CDR3 region has 15 residues. Germline lookup yields CDR1 SGHNT and CDR2 YENEEA. In nucleotides, the CDR3 is TGTGCCAGCAGCTTAGAAGCGGGAGGCCTCAATGAGCAGTTCTTC. Protein: CASSLEAGGLNEQFF.

V is TRBV10-3 and J is TRBJ2-1; 7 bases map to TRBD2. Germline assignment: CDR1 ENHRY and CDR2 SYGVKD. V was pared by 5 bases and J by 0 bases, with 7 bases of the junction left unmatched. The CDR3 spans 16 residues. The CDR3 bases are TGTGCCATCAGTCCGGGGGGTACGAGCTCCTACAATGAGCAGTTCTTC. Its translation is CAISPGGTSSYNEQFF.

J is TRBJ2-4 and V is TRBV7-9, with TRBD2 as a possible D gene (6 bases). The CDR3 sequence is 18 residues long. The ends were cut back, 3 bases at V and 2 bases at J, with 20 bases in the middle. CDR1 is SEHNR, CDR2 FQNEAQ, per germline (reference sequence). CDR3 sequence: CASSFVRAGRDSKNIQYF. In nucleotides, the CDR3 is TGTGCCAGCAGCTTTGTCCGGGCCGGGAGAGACTCCAAAAACATTCAGTACTTC.

The chain carries TRBV19 and TRBJ1-1, with D hard to call. The germline gives CDR1 LNHDA, CDR2 SQIVND (reference sequence). The CDR3 spans 13 residues. V was trimmed by 3 bases and J by 1 base, leaving 6 bases between them. CDR3 amino acids: CASSMRENTEAFF. CDR3 coding DNA: TGTGCCAGTAGTATGAGAGAGAACACTGAAGCTTTCTTT.